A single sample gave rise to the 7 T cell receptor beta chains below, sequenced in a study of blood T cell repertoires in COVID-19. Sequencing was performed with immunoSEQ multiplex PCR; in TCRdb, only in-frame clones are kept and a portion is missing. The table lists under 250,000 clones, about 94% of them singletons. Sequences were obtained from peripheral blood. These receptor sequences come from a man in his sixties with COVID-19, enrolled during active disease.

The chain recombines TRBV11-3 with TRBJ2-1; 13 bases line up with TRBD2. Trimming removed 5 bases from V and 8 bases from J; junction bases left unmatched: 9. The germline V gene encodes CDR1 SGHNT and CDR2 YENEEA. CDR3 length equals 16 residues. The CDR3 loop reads CASSLGTSGARDEQFF. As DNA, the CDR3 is TGTGCCAGCAGCCTAGGGACTAGCGGGGCAAGGGATGAGCAGTTCTTC. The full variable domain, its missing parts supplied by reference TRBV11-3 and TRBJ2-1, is EAGVVQSPRYKIIEKKQPVAFWCNPISGHNTLYWYLQNLGQGPELLIRYENEEAVDDSQLPKDRFSAERLKGVDSTLKIQPAELGDSAVYLCASSLGTSGARDEQFFGPGTRLTVL.

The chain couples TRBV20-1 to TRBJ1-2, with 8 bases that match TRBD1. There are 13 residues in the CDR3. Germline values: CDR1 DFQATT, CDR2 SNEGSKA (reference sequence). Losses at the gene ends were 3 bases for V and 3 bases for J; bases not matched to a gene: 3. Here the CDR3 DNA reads TGCAGTGCTAGTTCGGACAGGGACTATGGCTACACCTTC. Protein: CSASSDRDYGYTF.

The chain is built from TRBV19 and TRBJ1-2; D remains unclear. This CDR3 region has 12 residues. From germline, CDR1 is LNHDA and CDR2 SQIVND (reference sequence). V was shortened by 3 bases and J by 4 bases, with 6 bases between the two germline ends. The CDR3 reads CASSIRPYGYTF. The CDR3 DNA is TGTGCCAGTAGTATCCGTCCCTATGGCTACACCTTC.

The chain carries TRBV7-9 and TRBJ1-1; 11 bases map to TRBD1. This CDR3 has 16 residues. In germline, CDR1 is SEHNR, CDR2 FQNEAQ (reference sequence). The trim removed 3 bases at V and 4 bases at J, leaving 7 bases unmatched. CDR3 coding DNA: TGTGCCAGCAGCTTGGTATCCGGGACAGGGGGCACTGAAGCTTTCTTT. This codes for CASSLVSGTGGTEAFF. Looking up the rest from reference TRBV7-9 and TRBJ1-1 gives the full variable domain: DTGVSQNPRHKITKRGQNVTFRCDPISEHNRLYWYRQTLGQGPEFLTYFQNEAQLEKSRLLSDRFSAERPKGSFSTLEIQRTEQGDSAMYLCASSLVSGTGGTEAFFGQGTRLTVV.

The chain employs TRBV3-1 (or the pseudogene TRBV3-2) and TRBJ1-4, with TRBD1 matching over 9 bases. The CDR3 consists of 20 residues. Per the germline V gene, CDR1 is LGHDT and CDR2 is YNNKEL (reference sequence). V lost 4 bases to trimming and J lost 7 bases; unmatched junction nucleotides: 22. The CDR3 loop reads CASSPTTGTGLPRRGEKLFF. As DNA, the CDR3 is TGTGCCAGCAGCCCTACTACCGGGACAGGGCTCCCACGACGGGGTGAAAAACTGTTTTTT.

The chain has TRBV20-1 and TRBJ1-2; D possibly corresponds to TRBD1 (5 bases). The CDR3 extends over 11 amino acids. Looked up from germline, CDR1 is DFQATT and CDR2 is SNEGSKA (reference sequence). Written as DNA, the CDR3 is TGCATGGGGGGGGACCTCTATGGCTACACCTTC. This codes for CMGGDLYGYTF.

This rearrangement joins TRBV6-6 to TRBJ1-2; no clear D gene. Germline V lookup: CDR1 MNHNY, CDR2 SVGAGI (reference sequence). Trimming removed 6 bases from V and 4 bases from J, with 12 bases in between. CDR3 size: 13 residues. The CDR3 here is CASSRFDSYGYTF. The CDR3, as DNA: TGTGCCAGCAGCCGGTTCGACTCCTATGGCTACACCTTC.